These 2 T cell receptor beta chains came from one sample sequenced in a study of T cells in Graves' hyperthyroidism and ophthalmopathy. Amplified TCR beta CDR3 regions came from RNA transcripts. First-round RT-PCR targeting the TCR CDR3 was performed with the HTBI primer set. MiXCR, applied by TCRdb to the multiplex PCR reads, yields one record per CDR3 protein. Found here are approximately 100,000 distinct CDR3 sequences, over 45% of them singletons; the top ten hold roughly 25%. Source material: blood. The receptors were gathered from a man aged 40-49 years with Graves' hyperthyroidism.

This clonotype was recorded at least ten times. The gene calls are TRBV5-8 and TRBJ1-6, with D maybe TRBD1 (5 bases). The V end was cut by 4 bases, the J end by 10 bases, with 15 bases between. Germline V CDR1 and CDR2: SGHTS, YDEGEE. CDR3 size: 14 residues. The CDR3 region is CASSAGQRGSPLHF. In DNA form, the CDR3 reads TGTGCCAGCAGCGCCGGACAAAGGGGCTCACCCCTCCACTTT.

V is TRBV2 and J is TRBJ1-1; 9 nucleotides align to TRBD1. V dropped 4 bases and J dropped 8; count of bases not matched to a gene: 8. Per germline, CDR1 SNHLY and CDR2 FYNNEI. This CDR3 comprises 14 residues. DNA of the CDR3: TGTGCCAGCAGTGGGGACAGGGCGACCACGGAAGCTTTCTTT. This codes for CASSGDRATTEAFF.